This TCR beta chain was sequenced in a study of tumor and adjacent non-tumor tissue in lung cancer. Study-level findings and limits: TCR diversity was significantly greater in tumor than normal lung tissue.

Three rounds of nested PCR, following a modified ARM-PCR protocol, produced the TCRbeta library. TCRdb passed the multiplex PCR reads through MiXCR, listing each CDR3 protein once. The sample includes about 68,000 distinct CDR3 sequences, around 60% of them seen just once. The length of the CDR3 is 14 residues. V was trimmed by 7 bases and J by 5 bases, leaving 15 bases between them. CDR1 and CDR2 (germline): SNHLY, FYNNEI. As for this clonotype: What it recognizes is unknown.

This sample's RNA came from whole unsorted tissue. Sample: lung tumor tissue. This TCR derives from a man aged 50 to 60 with non-small cell lung cancer. The V gene is TRBV2, the J gene TRBJ1-5; D is perhaps TRBD1 (5 bases). The CDR3 region is CASKGREVYQPQHF. CDR3 in DNA: TGTGCCAGCAAGGGGAGGGAGGTCTATCAGCCCCAGCATTTT.